The clone carrying this T cell receptor beta chain occurred once. The data are from a study of cytomegalovirus exposure and HLA in healthy donors. Unmatched junction bases numbered 4, after V lost 2 bases and J lost 4 bases. The germline V gene encodes CDR1 MGHDK and CDR2 SYGVNS. This CDR3 has 14 amino acids. The PCR contained 60 Vbeta and 13 Jbeta primers. Here immunoSEQ multiplex PCR was the method, and the copy in TCRdb shows in-frame clones only, minus some. Of about 110,000 clones listed, around 85% are singletons. Sequenced: PBMCs. V is TRBV25-1 and J is TRBJ1-1, with 7 bases lining up with TRBD1. This TCR was sampled from a man younger than 40 in good health and CMV-seropositive. DNA for the CDR3: TGTGCCAGCAGTGAACCCCAGGGGGGCACTGAAGCTTTCTTT. Amino acids: CASSEPQGGTEAFF. The entire variable domain, with the rest obtained from reference TRBV25-1 and TRBJ1-1, is as follows: EADIYQTPRYLVIGTGKKITLECSQTMGHDKMYWYQQDPGMELHLIHYSYGVNSTEKGDLSSESTVSRIRTEHFPLTLESARPSHTSQYLCASSEPQGGTEAFFGQGTRLTVV.